One sample yielded the 26 T cell receptor beta chains listed below, sequenced in a study of tumor-infiltrating lymphocytes in primary liver carcinoma. Total RNA amounting to around 530 ng was the source from which TCR beta cDNA was made with a constant-region primer. Modified slightly, ARM-PCR produced TCR beta libraries over three nested multiplex PCR rounds. Researchers ran the first two PCR rounds for roughly 11 cycles each with TRBV1-TRBV30 forward primers and a C-beta reverse primer. TCRdb called the multiplex PCR reads again in MiXCR, with one record for every CDR3 protein. The table records 300,000 to 350,000 distinct CDR3 sequences, roughly two thirds of them present only once. Unsorted whole blood yielded the blood RNA, and germline DNA was also extracted. Sequencing was done on a sample of peripheral blood. These receptors were obtained from a man aged 35 to 55 with primary liver carcinoma and hepatitis B virus infection.

To note about this clonotype: Given the absence of the conserved phenylalanine or tryptophan at the CDR3 end, a read error is likely. V gene TRBV11-1 combines with J gene TRBJ2-1; 7 nucleotides agree with TRBD1. This CDR3 contains 13 residues. Per the germline V gene, CDR1 is SGHAT and CDR2 is FQDESV (reference sequence). The CDR3 here is CASSWTGYNEQFS. The CDR3 region has the DNA TGTGCCAGCAGCTGGACAGGCTACAACGAGCAGTTCTCC.

This clonotype was counted a few times. The rearrangement uses TRBV28 and TRBJ1-2, with 7 bases aligning to TRBD1. This CDR3 is 13 amino acids long. Germline V gene lookup returns CDR1 MDHEN and CDR2 SYDVKM. The J segment lost 11 bases and the V segment lost 2 bases, leaving 8 bases of the junction unmatched. The CDR3 region has the DNA TGTGCCAGCAGTTTAAGACAGGGAAACATATACACCTTC. This codes for CASSLRQGNIYTF.

This clonotype showed up just once. Since no conserved phenylalanine or tryptophan closes the CDR3, a read error is the likely cause. This chain connects TRBV12-3 or TRBV12-4 to TRBJ2-2; 8 bases fit TRBD1. Unmatched junction bases numbered 3, after V lost 3 bases and J lost 0 bases. The CDR3 consists of 16 residues. The CDR3 nucleotides read TGTGCCAGCAGTTTGGAGACAGGGGCGAACACCGGGGAGCTGTTTTTG. It codes for CASSLETGANTGELFL.

Concerning this clonotype: Possible read error: a much larger clone is one base away. J is TRBJ1-2 and V is TRBV12-3 or TRBV12-4; possible D gene TRBD1, 6 bases. This CDR3 is built from 14 residues. CDR3 coding DNA: TGTGCCACCAGTTTTGGGGACACTAACTATGGCTACACCTTC. The encoded protein is CATSFGDTNYGYTF.

With regard to this clonotype: This may come from a read error, since a much larger clone is one base off. This chain uses TRBV5-5 with TRBJ2-3, with D unresolved. This CDR3 is built from 12 residues. Trimming cost V 2 bases and J 14 bases, with 15 bases left between them. The germline CDR1 and CDR2 sequences are SGHKS and YYEKEE (reference sequence). The DNA for the CDR3 is TGTGCCAGCAGCTTTGATCAGGACCCTTGGTATTTT. Protein: CASSFDQDPWYF.

About this clonotype: This sequence may be a read error, since a much larger clone differs from it by one base. This chain uses TRBV30 with TRBJ2-2, with 14 bases identical to TRBD2. The CDR3 is 17 amino acids. Germline V gene data show CDR1 as GTSNPN and CDR2 as SVGIG (reference sequence). In nucleotides, the CDR3 is TGTGCCTGGAGTGTACTTCAGGGACTAGCGGGAGCAGGGGATCTGTTTTTT. Its translation is CAWSVLQGLAGAGDLFF.

This clonotype appeared a few times. V gene TRBV10-3 combines with J gene TRBJ1-1, with D possibly TRBD1 on 5 matching bases. The germline V gene encodes CDR1 ENHRY and CDR2 SYGVKD. CDR3 length: 13 residues. Trimming shortened V by 10 bases and J by 0 bases, and 12 bases separated the two germline ends. The CDR3 bases are TGTGCCAGCCCACAGGTTATGAACACTGAAGCTTTCTTT. It translates to CASPQVMNTEAFF.

This clonotype has a count of ten or more. The chain uses TRBV29-1 and TRBJ2-3; TRBD1 aligns across 8 bases. The CDR3 consists of 15 residues. After removal of 7 bases from V and 3 bases from J, the junction contained 12 bases not matched to a gene. Germline CDR1 and CDR2: SQVTM and ANQGSEA. The CDR3 is CSANPGGQGTDTQYF. Here the CDR3 DNA reads TGCAGCGCCAATCCAGGTGGACAGGGAACAGATACGCAGTATTTT.

The chain couples TRBV2 to TRBJ2-7, with 9 bases that match TRBD1. The CDR3 consists of 14 residues. J lost 2 bases, V lost 8 bases, and 7 bases had no gene match. Germline-derived CDR1 and CDR2 are SNHLY and FYNNEI. The CDR3 reads CASEPGQGTYEQYF. The CDR3 DNA reads as TGTGCCAGCGAGCCGGGACAGGGAACCTACGAGCAGTACTTC. Drawing the rest from reference TRBV2 and TRBJ2-7, the complete variable domain is EPEVTQTPSHQVTQMGQEVILRCVPISNHLYFYWYRQILGQKVEFLVSFYNNEISEKSEIFDDQFSVERPDGSNFTLKIRSTKLEDSAMYFCASEPGQGTYEQYFGPGTRLTVT.

As to this clonotype: A read error may produce the germline difference seen at one junction end. This chain joins TRBV4-1 and TRBJ1-2; 7 positions agree with TRBD1. The germline gives CDR1 MGHRA, CDR2 YSYEKL. The CDR3 consists of 15 residues. This CDR3 is CASSQDRDTNYGYTF. The CDR3 DNA reads as TGTGCCAGCAGCCAAGACAGGGATACGAACTATGGCTACACCTTC.

V gene TRBV11-2 combines with J gene TRBJ2-7, with D hard to call. Between the trimmed V and J ends, which lost 1 base and 3 bases, there was a span of 13 bases. There are 15 residues in the CDR3. Per germline, CDR1 SGHAT and CDR2 FQNNGV. The DNA for the CDR3 is TGTGCCAGCAGCTTAGTTTCCGGTAGGTTCTACGAGCAGTACTTC. Its protein is CASSLVSGRFYEQYF.

As to this clonotype: At one of its ends the junction is not consistent with the germline gene, which may arise from a read error. The V gene is TRBV6-1, the J gene TRBJ2-7, with D maybe TRBD2 (6 bases). Germline lookup yields CDR1 MNHNS and CDR2 SASEGT. The CDR3 has 14 amino acids. CDR3 nucleotide sequence: TGTACCAGCAGTGAAGGGACTCCGGGATGGGAGCAGTACTTC. It is translated as CTSSEGTPGWEQYF.

The V gene is TRBV6-5, the J gene TRBJ1-1; a possible D gene is TRBD1 (6 bases). Trimming took off 8 bases at V and 3 bases at J, with 13 bases between the two ends. Per the germline V gene, CDR1 is MNHEY and CDR2 is SVGAGI. The CDR3 sequence is 13 residues long. Here the CDR3 reads CASFGGPYTEAFF. The CDR3 DNA reads TGTGCCAGCTTCGGGGGGCCGTACACTGAAGCTTTCTTT.

This clonotype was observed once. The genes are TRBV10-2 and TRBJ1-2; D uncertain. V was clipped by 3 bases and J by 8 bases, with 13 bases between them. The CDR3 has 13 residues. The germline V gene encodes CDR1 WSHSY and CDR2 SAAADI. The CDR3 DNA follows: TGCGCCAGCAGTGATTCAGGAGTACGGGGCTACACCTTC. Translated, it gives CASSDSGVRGYTF.

The chain uses TRBV5-1 and TRBJ2-5; TRBD1 agrees at 8 bases. This CDR3 contains 14 residues. Trimming took 0 bases from V and 4 from J; bases not matched to a gene: 2. Germline V gives CDR1 SGHRS, CDR2 YFSETQ. This chain's CDR3 is CASSLATGVETQYF. For the CDR3, the DNA is TGCGCCAGCAGCTTGGCGACAGGGGTAGAGACCCAGTACTTC.

The sample holds many counts of this clonotype. The chain employs TRBV6-5 and TRBJ1-2; TRBD1 matches at 7 bases. Germline V CDR1 and CDR2: MNHEY, SVGAGI. V was clipped by 5 bases and J by 8 bases; unmatched bases: 8. CDR3 size: 13 residues. CDR3 in amino acids: CASSRTGVGGYTF. The DNA for the CDR3 is TGTGCCAGCAGTCGGACAGGAGTGGGAGGCTACACCTTC.

The chain joins TRBV11-2 to TRBJ2-5, with a possible D match to TRBD1 (6 bases). CDR3 length: 16 amino acids. Germline V gives CDR1 SGHAT, CDR2 FQNNGV. With 4 bases removed from V and 2 bases from J, the gap between germline ends came to 17 bases. The chain's CDR3 is CASSYRPTGHQETQYF. CDR3 bases: TGTGCCAGCAGCTACCGTCCGACAGGACATCAAGAGACCCAGTACTTC. The variable domain in full, completed from reference TRBV11-2 and TRBJ2-5, reads EAGVAQSPRYKIIEKRQSVAFWCNPISGHATLYWYQQILGQGPKLLIQFQNNGVVDDSQLPKDRFSAERLKGVDSTLKIQPAKLEDSAVYLCASSYRPTGHQETQYFGPGTRLLVL.

This clonotype was seen just once. A junction boundary mismatches the germline segment, possibly from a read error. The V and J genes are TRBV10-3 and TRBJ2-2; D gene unclear. Per germline, CDR1 ENHRY and CDR2 SYGVKD. The CDR3 has 13 residues. The CDR3 here is CAIGTSNTWELFF. CDR3 nucleotide sequence: TGTGCCATCGGTACTTCTAACACCTGGGAGCTGTTTTTT.

This rearrangement joins TRBV30 to TRBJ1-2; a weak D match, TRBD1 (6 bases). The CDR3 length is 15 residues. The germline gives CDR1 GTSNPN, CDR2 SVGIG (reference sequence). V gave up 1 base and J gave up 2 bases, with 14 bases separating them. This CDR3 reads CAWSATGTINYGYTF. CDR3 DNA: TGTGCCTGGAGTGCAACCGGGACAATCAACTATGGCTACACCTTC.

The rearrangement joins TRBV29-1 to TRBJ2-2; D ambiguous. The germline V gene encodes CDR1 SQVTM and CDR2 ANQGSEA. Trimming cost V 4 bases and J 2 bases, with 14 bases left between them. The CDR3 covers 15 residues. CDR3 in DNA: TGCAGCGTTGGTTTGATACCGGGCAACACCGGGGAGCTGTTTTTT. The encoded protein is CSVGLIPGNTGELFF.

This clonotype appeared a few times. A much larger clone differs from this one at a single base, so this may be a read error. The missing conserved phenylalanine or tryptophan at the end of this CDR3 makes a read error likely. The chain combines TRBV12-3 or TRBV12-4 with TRBJ1-1; TRBD1 matches at 8 bases. The CDR3 has 15 residues. Trimming cost V 4 bases and J 7 bases; bases outside gene matches: 11. The CDR3 region is CASSSYGQGRNEAFL. The CDR3 bases are TGTGCCAGCAGTTCCTATGGACAGGGAAGGAATGAAGCTTTCCTT.

Comments on this clonotype: Given a much more abundant clone one base away, this may be a read error. V is TRBV4-2 and J is TRBJ1-2; possibly TRBD1 for D (6 bases). CDR3 length equals 13 residues. Looked up from germline, CDR1 is LGHNA and CDR2 is YNFKEQ. The CDR3 here is CASSQDGGYGHTF. CDR3 coding DNA: TGTGCCAGCAGCCAAGATGGGGGCTATGGCCACACCTTC.

For this clonotype: The junction does not match germline at one end; this may be a read error. The chain employs TRBV28 and TRBJ2-5, with 8 nucleotides matching TRBD1. Germline CDR1 and CDR2: MDHEN and SYDVKM. The CDR3 contains 15 residues. The CDR3 DNA sequence: TGTGCCAGCAGACACGGACAGGGCCCCCGGGAGACCCTGTACTTC. As protein: CASRHGQGPRETLYF.

This clonotype was seen once. At one end the junction does not follow the germline gene, possibly because of a read error. The V gene is TRBV29-1, the J gene TRBJ2-7; 7 positions match TRBD1. CDR3 length: 12 amino acids. CDR1 and CDR2 (germline): SQVTM, ANQGSEA. Written as DNA, the CDR3 is TGCAGAGTGTGGGACAGCCCCTACGAACAGTACTTC. Amino acids: CRVWDSPYEQYF.

This clonotype was observed many times. The rearrangement links TRBV6-5 to TRBJ1-5; no definite D call. Germline V lookup: CDR1 MNHEY, CDR2 SVGAGI. The CDR3 length is 12 residues. With 6 bases removed from V and 6 bases from J, the gap between germline ends came to 9 bases. DNA of the CDR3: TGTGCCAGCAGAAACCCCGGTCAGCCCCAGCATTTT. Translation: CASRNPGQPQHF.

Comment on this clonotype: The junction and the germline gene differ at one end; a read error may be behind it. The chain uses TRBV14 and TRBJ2-1; D could derive from TRBD1 or TRBD2 (6 bases each). CDR1 is SGHDN and CDR2 is FVKESK in the germline V gene. The CDR3 runs to 16 residues. This CDR3 reads CASSQWGADRYNEQFF. CDR3 DNA: TGTGCGAGCAGCCAATGGGGGGCGGATCGTTACAATGAGCAGTTCTTC.